Presented here are 29 T cell receptor beta chains from one specimen sequenced in a study of control samples from healthy donors and cancer patients. Only in-frame clones appear in the TCRdb table, and some are missing; sequencing was by immunoSEQ multiplex PCR. The sample consists of 110,000 to 150,000 clones, 75% to 95% of them appearing once. Sequenced input: blood. Receptor source: a young man in good health.

Comment on this clone: Other DNA sequences of this sample code for an identical CDR3. The chain links TRBV5-5 to TRBJ1-3, with D unclear. Germline V gives CDR1 SGHKS, CDR2 YYEKEE (reference sequence). The CDR3 extends over 16 amino acids. V dropped 0 bases and J dropped 0 bases, with 10 bases sitting between them. The CDR3 DNA reads as TGTGCCAGCAGCTTGGGGGCAGCTTCCTCTGGAAACACCATATATTTT. Protein: CASSLGAASSGNTIYF.

The V gene is TRBV18, the J gene TRBJ1-1; D remains unclear. The V end was cut by 0 bases, the J end by 0 bases, with 8 bases between. CDR1 is KGHSH and CDR2 is LQKENI in the germline V gene. The CDR3 length is 15 residues. The CDR3 DNA reads TGTGCCAGCTCACCACCGAGGACCATGAACACTGAAGCTTTCTTT. Translated: CASSPPRTMNTEAFF.

The rearrangement links TRBV28 to TRBJ2-3, with TRBD2 matching 10 bases. V dropped 3 bases and J dropped 0; count of bases not matched to a gene: 3. CDR3 length: 16 residues. Germline lookup yields CDR1 MDHEN and CDR2 SYDVKM. In nucleotides, the CDR3 is TGTGCCAGCAGTTTCCTAGCGGGGGAGAGCACAGATACGCAGTATTTT. Encoded protein: CASSFLAGESTDTQYF.

This clone has only a few counts. This chain joins TRBV7-9 and TRBJ2-7; 7 bases agree with TRBD1. The CDR3 covers 14 residues. Losses at the gene ends were 7 bases for V and 5 bases for J; bases not matched to a gene: 11. Germline V gives CDR1 SEHNR, CDR2 FQNEAQ (reference sequence). CDR3 sequence reads: CASTNSTGLHEQYF. The CDR3 nucleotides are TGTGCCAGCACAAACTCGACAGGGTTACACGAGCAGTACTTC.

V usage is TRBV28 and J usage is TRBJ1-3; D not resolved. The CDR3 totals 15 residues. Germline V CDR1 and CDR2: MDHEN, SYDVKM. Trimming pared 3 bases from V and 6 bases from J, leaving 15 bases between. DNA for the CDR3: TGTGCCAGCAGTTTTGGAGGGCAGGTCAAAAACACCATATATTTT. This codes for CASSFGGQVKNTIYF.

In this sample, this clone turned up a few times. V and J are TRBV6-5 and TRBJ1-6; D remains unclear. Germline CDR1 is MNHEY and CDR2 is SVGAGI. The CDR3 contains 15 residues. The V gene lost 2 bases and the J gene lost 10 bases, with 15 bases spanning the gap. Written as DNA, the CDR3 is TGTGCCAGCAGTTACCGGGGTTATAACGGGTCACCCCTCCACTTT. Translated: CASSYRGYNGSPLHF.

The rearrangement uses TRBV4-3 and TRBJ1-6; D is perhaps TRBD1 (6 bases). CDR3 length: 14 amino acids. Trimming took off 5 bases at V and 10 bases at J, with 15 bases between the two ends. The germline gives CDR1 LGHNA, CDR2 YSLEER. The DNA of the CDR3 is TGCGCCAGCAGCTCCCAGGGGAAAAACTCACCCCTCCACTTT. Translation: CASSSQGKNSPLHF.

This clone appeared a single time. J is TRBJ1-2 and V is TRBV5-1; a weak D match, TRBD1 (5 bases). CDR3 size: 15 residues. Per germline, CDR1 SGHRS and CDR2 YFSETQ. Trimming stripped 4 bases from V and 7 bases from J, with 20 bases between. The CDR3 nucleotides read TGCGCCAGCAGCCAGTTCCCGACCGGGACGTCTGGCTACACCTTC. This encodes CASSQFPTGTSGYTF.

The chain couples TRBV7-6 to TRBJ2-3; D remains unclear. The CDR3 sequence is 13 residues long. Trimming shortened V by 1 base and J by 0 bases, and 2 bases separated the two germline ends. The germline V gene encodes CDR1 SGHVS and CDR2 FNYEAQ. The CDR3 region is CASSLESTDTQYF. The CDR3 DNA follows: TGTGCCAGCAGCTTAGAAAGCACAGATACGCAGTATTTT.

The V call is TRBV7-6, the J call TRBJ2-2; no firm D call. Trimming stripped 5 bases from V and 4 bases from J, with 8 bases between. Germline V gives CDR1 SGHVS, CDR2 FNYEAQ. The CDR3 is 13 residues long. CDR3 residues: CASSPPVTGELFF. For the CDR3, the DNA is TGTGCCAGCAGCCCCCCCGTCACCGGGGAGCTGTTTTTT. Looking up the rest from reference TRBV7-6 and TRBJ2-2 gives the full variable domain: GAGVSQSPRYKVTKRGQDVALRCDPISGHVSLYWYRQALGQGPEFLTYFNYEAQQDKSGLPNDRFSAERPEGSISTLTIQRTEQRDSAMYRCASSPPVTGELFFGEGSRLTVL.

The rearrangement joins TRBV29-1 to TRBJ1-1; D remains unclear. Germline V lookup: CDR1 SQVTM, CDR2 ANQGSEA. CDR3 size: 10 residues. Trimming left V 4 bases short and J 4 bases short, with 4 bases between. The CDR3 loop is CSVASTEAFF. DNA of the CDR3: TGCAGCGTTGCTAGCACTGAAGCTTTCTTT.

The sample holds a few counts of this clone. The genes are TRBV21-1 and TRBJ2-1; the tabulated D call, TRBD1, remains unverified against the DNA. TRBV21-1 is noted as a pseudogene. This CDR3 is 16 amino acids long. The CDR3 is CAGGKWDRGHGNEQFF. CDR3 DNA sequence: TGTGCCGGCGGAAAATGGGACAGGGGGCATGGGAATGAGCAGTTCTTC.

The chain carries TRBV3-1 (or the pseudogene TRBV3-2) and TRBJ1-1, with D perhaps matching TRBD1 (6 bases). Trimming removed 0 bases from V and 4 bases from J, with 15 bases in between. CDR1 is LGHDT and CDR2 is YNNKEL in the germline V gene (reference sequence). CDR3 length: 16 amino acids. CDR3 bases: TGTGCCAGCAGCCAAGATTATGGGGGCAGGAGCACTGAAGCTTTCTTT. Amino acids: CASSQDYGGRSTEAFF.

CDR3 amino acids: CASSPDTTYGGGYTF. CDR3 coding DNA: TGCGCCAGCAGCCCAGACACAACCTATGGAGGAGGCTACACCTTC. The chain employs TRBV5-1 and TRBJ1-2; D call uncertain. Germline-derived CDR1 and CDR2 are SGHRS and YFSETQ. This CDR3 comprises 15 residues. Trimming removed 4 bases from V and 8 bases from J, with 21 bases in between.

Remarks on this clone: The sample has other DNA sequences that encode this CDR3 too. The V call is TRBV27, the J call TRBJ1-1, with D hard to call. From germline, CDR1 is MNHEY and CDR2 SMNVEV (reference sequence). With 6 bases removed from V and 1 base from J, the gap between germline ends came to 9 bases. The CDR3 extends over 13 amino acids. The DNA for the CDR3 is TGTGCCAGCAGGCTAACGGGGAACACTGAAGCTTTCTTT. This encodes CASRLTGNTEAFF.

The V call is TRBV19, the J call TRBJ1-3; D remains ambiguous. This CDR3 is 14 amino acids long. V was trimmed by 5 bases and J by 0 bases, leaving 8 bases between them. The germline V gene encodes CDR1 LNHDA and CDR2 SQIVND (reference sequence). The CDR3 is CASSYRNSGNTIYF. DNA of the CDR3: TGTGCCAGTAGTTACCGGAACTCTGGAAACACCATATATTTT.

The genes are TRBV5-1 and TRBJ2-5, with unresolved D. Trimming left V 5 bases short and J 4 bases short, with 12 bases between. The length of the CDR3 is 13 residues. Germline CDR1 and CDR2: SGHRS and YFSETQ. The CDR3 spells CASSGQVPETQYF. The CDR3 coding sequence is TGCGCCAGCAGTGGGCAGGTTCCAGAGACCCAGTACTTC.

J is TRBJ2-2 and V is TRBV7-9; D is possibly TRBD1 (5 bases). V shed 6 bases and J shed 1 base, with 6 bases lying between them. The germline gives CDR1 SEHNR, CDR2 FQNEAQ (reference sequence). The CDR3 length is 13 residues. Here the CDR3 DNA reads TGTGCCAGCAGACAGGAGAACACCGGGGAGCTGTTTTTT. Translating it yields CASRQENTGELFF.

The rearrangement uses TRBV4-1 and TRBJ2-1; no firm D call. The CDR3 totals 13 residues. Germline loops: CDR1 MGHRA, CDR2 YSYEKL. Trimming pared 0 bases from V and 6 bases from J, leaving 6 bases between. The CDR3 reads CASSQDTGNEQFF. The CDR3 bases are TGCGCCAGCAGCCAAGATACGGGCAATGAGCAGTTCTTC.

This rearrangement joins TRBV18 to TRBJ1-2; D gene ambiguous. CDR3 length: 13 residues. Germline V gene lookup returns CDR1 KGHSH and CDR2 LQKENI. V shed 3 bases and J shed 6 bases, with 11 bases lying between them. The CDR3 DNA sequence: TGTGCCAGCTCACCCCGCGCAGTTGATGGCTACACCTTC. As protein: CASSPRAVDGYTF.

The rearrangement uses TRBV21-1 and TRBJ2-7; TRBD2 reflects the table's D call only, with no check against the DNA. TRBV21-1 is a pseudogene segment. The CDR3 spans 14 residues. The CDR3, as DNA: TGTGCCAGCAGCAATTGGGGGGGCGCCTACGAGCAGTACTTC. Translated, it gives CASSNWGGAYEQYF.

J is TRBJ1-1 and V is TRBV19, with D possibly being TRBD1 (5 bases). V lost 3 bases to trimming and J lost 1 base, with 15 bases between them. Germline V lookup: CDR1 LNHDA, CDR2 SQIVND (reference sequence). The CDR3 consists of 16 residues. The CDR3 DNA is TGTGCCAGTAGTATCTCAGGGACCTGGGGGAACACTGAAGCTTTCTTT. Amino acids: CASSISGTWGNTEAFF.

The chain joins TRBV5-1 to TRBJ2-1; 15 bases match TRBD2. J gave up 8 bases and V 4 bases, and 10 bases lay outside the gene matches. This CDR3 is built from 17 residues. Germline CDR1 is SGHRS and CDR2 is YFSETQ. The CDR3 DNA sequence: TGCGCCAGCAGCCCGGACGGACTAGCGGGGGGGAGAGATGAGCAGTTCTTC. This codes for CASSPDGLAGGRDEQFF.

CDR3 coding DNA: TGTGCCAGCAGCCAAATGGGGGTAGGGGGTCCCTACAATGAGCAGTTCTTC. Amino acid sequence: CASSQMGVGGPYNEQFF. The chain joins TRBV14 to TRBJ2-1; possibly TRBD1 for D (6 bases). V was cut by 2 bases and J by 2 bases, with 16 bases left in between. The V gene's germline CDR1 is SGHDN and CDR2 FVKESK. This CDR3 has 17 amino acids.

Here the CDR3 DNA reads TGTGCCAGCAGCTTAAGTGAGGGAACCTTCTATGGCTACACCTTC. This gives the protein CASSLSEGTFYGYTF. The chain has TRBV7-2 and TRBJ1-2, with D unresolved. The CDR3 totals 15 residues. V lost 2 bases and J lost 4, with 14 bases in between. Germline CDR1 SGHTA, CDR2 FQGNSA.

The rearrangement joins TRBV20-1 to TRBJ1-2; D is unclear. Per germline, CDR1 DFQATT and CDR2 SNEGSKA (reference sequence). This CDR3 is built from 15 residues. The V end was cut by 3 bases, the J end by 8 bases, with 22 bases between. The CDR3 DNA is TGCAGTGCTAGTTATCCCTCCGGGGTCGAAGGGGGCTACACCTTC. Protein product: CSASYPSGVEGGYTF.

The chain recombines TRBV11-2 with TRBJ1-3; 10 nucleotides agree with TRBD1. Trimming cost V 7 bases and J 3 bases; bases outside gene matches: 12. Germline V gene sequence: CDR1 SGHAT, CDR2 FQNNGV. This CDR3 is built from 17 residues. CDR3 bases: TGTGCCAGCACCCCCCAGCGAGGGACAGGGGTTGGAAACACCATATATTTT. As protein: CASTPQRGTGVGNTIYF.

The gene calls are TRBV28 and TRBJ1-3; TRBD1 matches 11 bases. The CDR3 runs 17 residues. Germline V CDR1 and CDR2: MDHEN, SYDVKM. After removal of 4 bases from V and 2 bases from J, the junction contained 7 bases not matched to a gene. The CDR3 region is CASSYQPGQGAGNTIYF. Here the CDR3 DNA reads TGTGCCAGCAGTTACCAACCGGGACAGGGGGCTGGAAACACCATATATTTT.

J is TRBJ1-1 and V is TRBV6-2 or TRBV6-3, with a possible D match to TRBD1 (5 bases). The CDR3 is made up of 13 amino acids. Germline V gene data show CDR1 as MNHEY and CDR2 as SVGEGT. V was clipped by 3 bases and J by 5 bases, with 10 bases between them. The CDR3 region has the DNA TGTGCCAGCAGTTATATGGGGGGAACTGAAGCTTTCTTT. Amino acids: CASSYMGGTEAFF.